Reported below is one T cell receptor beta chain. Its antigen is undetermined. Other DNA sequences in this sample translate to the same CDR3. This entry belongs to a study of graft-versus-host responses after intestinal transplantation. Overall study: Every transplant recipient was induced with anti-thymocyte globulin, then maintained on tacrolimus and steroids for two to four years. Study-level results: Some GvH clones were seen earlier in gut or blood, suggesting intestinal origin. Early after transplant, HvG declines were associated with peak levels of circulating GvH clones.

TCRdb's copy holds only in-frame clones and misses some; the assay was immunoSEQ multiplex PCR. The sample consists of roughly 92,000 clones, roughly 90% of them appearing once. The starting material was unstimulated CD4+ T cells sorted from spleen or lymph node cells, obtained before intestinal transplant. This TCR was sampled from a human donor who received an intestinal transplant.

CDR3 residues: CASSLGGGQETQYF. The CDR3 DNA is TGCGCCAGCAGCTTGGGGGGGGGCCAAGAGACCCAGTACTTC. V and J are TRBV5-1 and TRBJ2-5; TRBD2 matches 7 bases. Trimming at V came to 0 bases and at J to 1 base, leaving 0 bases not matched to a gene. The germline V gene has CDR1 SGHRS and CDR2 YFSETQ. The CDR3 extends over 14 amino acids.